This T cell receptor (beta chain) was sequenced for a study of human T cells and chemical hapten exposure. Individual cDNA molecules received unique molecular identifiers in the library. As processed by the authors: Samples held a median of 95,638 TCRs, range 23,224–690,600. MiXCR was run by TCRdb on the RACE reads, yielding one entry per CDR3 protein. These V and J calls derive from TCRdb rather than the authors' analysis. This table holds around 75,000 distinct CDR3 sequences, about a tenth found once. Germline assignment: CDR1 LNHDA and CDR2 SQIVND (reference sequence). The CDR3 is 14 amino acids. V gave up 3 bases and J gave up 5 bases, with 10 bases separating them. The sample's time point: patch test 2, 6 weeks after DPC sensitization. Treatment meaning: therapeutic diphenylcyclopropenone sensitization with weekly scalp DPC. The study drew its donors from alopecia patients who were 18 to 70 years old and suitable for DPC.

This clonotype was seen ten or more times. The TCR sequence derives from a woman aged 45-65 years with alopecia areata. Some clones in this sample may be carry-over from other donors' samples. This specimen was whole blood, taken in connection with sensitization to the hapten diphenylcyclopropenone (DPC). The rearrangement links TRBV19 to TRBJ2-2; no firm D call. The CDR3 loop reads CASSMGTVTGELFF. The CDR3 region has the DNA TGTGCCAGTAGTATGGGAACAGTTACCGGGGAGCTGTTTTTT.